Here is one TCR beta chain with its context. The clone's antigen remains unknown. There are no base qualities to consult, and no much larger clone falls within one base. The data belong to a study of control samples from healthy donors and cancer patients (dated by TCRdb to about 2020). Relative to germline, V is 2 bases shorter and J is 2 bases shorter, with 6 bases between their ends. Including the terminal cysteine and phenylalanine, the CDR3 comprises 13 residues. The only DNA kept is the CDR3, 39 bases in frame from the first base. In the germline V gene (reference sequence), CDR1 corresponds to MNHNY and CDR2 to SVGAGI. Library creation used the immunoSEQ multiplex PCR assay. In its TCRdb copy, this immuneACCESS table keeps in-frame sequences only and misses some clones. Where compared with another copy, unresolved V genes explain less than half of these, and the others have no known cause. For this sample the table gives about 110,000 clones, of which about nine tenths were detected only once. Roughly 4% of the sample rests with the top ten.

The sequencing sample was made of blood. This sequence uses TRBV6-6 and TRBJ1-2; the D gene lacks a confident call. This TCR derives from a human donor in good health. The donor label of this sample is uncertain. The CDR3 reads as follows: CASSYAQNYGYTF. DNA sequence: TGTGCCAGCAGTTACGCTCAAAACTATGGCTACACCTTC.